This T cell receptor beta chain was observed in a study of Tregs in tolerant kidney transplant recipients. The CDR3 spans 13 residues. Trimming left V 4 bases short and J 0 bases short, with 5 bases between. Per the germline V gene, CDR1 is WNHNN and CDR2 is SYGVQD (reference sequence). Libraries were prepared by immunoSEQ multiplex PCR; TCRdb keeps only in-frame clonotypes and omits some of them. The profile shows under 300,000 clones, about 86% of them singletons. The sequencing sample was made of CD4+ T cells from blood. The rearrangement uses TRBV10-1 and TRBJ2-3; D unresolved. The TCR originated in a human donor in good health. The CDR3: CASSAVSTDTQYF. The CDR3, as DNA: TGCGCCAGCAGTGCAGTAAGCACAGATACGCAGTATTTT.